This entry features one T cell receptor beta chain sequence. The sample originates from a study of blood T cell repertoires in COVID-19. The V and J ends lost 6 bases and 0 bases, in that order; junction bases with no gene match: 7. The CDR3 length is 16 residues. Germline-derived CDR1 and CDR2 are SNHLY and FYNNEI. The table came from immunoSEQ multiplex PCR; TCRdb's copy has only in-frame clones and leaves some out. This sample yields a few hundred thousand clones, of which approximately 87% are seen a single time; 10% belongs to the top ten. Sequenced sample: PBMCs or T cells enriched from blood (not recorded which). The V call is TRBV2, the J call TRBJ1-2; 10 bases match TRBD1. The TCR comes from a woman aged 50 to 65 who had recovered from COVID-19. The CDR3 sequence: CASSDRGPGANYGYTF. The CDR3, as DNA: TGTGCCAGCAGCGACAGGGGGCCAGGGGCTAACTATGGCTACACCTTC.